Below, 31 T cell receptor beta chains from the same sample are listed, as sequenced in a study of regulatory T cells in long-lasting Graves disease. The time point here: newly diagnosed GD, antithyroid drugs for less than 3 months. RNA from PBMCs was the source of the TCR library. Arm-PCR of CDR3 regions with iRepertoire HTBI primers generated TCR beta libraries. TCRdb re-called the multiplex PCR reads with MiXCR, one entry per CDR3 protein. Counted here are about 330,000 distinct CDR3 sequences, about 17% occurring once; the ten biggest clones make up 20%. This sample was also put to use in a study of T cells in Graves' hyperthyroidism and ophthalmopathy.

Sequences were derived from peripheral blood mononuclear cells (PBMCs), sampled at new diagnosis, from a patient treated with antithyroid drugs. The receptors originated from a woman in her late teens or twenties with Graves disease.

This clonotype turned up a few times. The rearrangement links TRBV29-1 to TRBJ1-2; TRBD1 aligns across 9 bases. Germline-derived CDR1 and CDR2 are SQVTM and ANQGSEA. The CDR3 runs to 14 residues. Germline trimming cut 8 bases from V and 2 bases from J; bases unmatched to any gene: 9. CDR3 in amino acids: CSTRSGQGNYGYTF. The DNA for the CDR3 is TGCAGCACCCGATCGGGACAGGGAAACTATGGCTACACCTTC.

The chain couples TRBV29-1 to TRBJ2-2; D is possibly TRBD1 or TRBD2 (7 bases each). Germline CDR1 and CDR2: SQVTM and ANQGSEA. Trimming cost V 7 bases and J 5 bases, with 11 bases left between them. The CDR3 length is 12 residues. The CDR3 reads CSAGGGTGELFF. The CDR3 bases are TGCAGCGCAGGGGGGGGGACCGGGGAGCTGTTTTTT.

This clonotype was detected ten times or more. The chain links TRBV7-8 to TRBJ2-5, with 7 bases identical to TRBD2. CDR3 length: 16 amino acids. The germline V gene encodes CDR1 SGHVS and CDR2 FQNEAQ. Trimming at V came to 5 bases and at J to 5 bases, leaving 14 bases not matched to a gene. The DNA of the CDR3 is TGTGCCAGCAGCCCTTTCGGGGGGAGTGGTGCGGAGACCCAGTACTTC. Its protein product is CASSPFGGSGAETQYF.

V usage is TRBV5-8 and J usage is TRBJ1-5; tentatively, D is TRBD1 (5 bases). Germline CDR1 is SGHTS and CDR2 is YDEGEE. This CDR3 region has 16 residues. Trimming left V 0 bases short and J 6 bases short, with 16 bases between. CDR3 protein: CASSLGVTGRVQPQHF. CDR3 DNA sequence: TGTGCCAGCAGCTTGGGCGTCACAGGTAGAGTTCAGCCCCAGCATTTT.

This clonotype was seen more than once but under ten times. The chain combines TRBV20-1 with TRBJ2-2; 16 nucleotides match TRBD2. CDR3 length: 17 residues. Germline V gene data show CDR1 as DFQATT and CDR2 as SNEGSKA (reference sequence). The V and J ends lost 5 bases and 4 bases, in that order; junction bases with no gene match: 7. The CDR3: CSASGTSGRASTGELFF. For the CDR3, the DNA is TGCAGTGCTTCCGGGACTAGCGGGAGGGCCTCCACCGGGGAGCTGTTTTTT.

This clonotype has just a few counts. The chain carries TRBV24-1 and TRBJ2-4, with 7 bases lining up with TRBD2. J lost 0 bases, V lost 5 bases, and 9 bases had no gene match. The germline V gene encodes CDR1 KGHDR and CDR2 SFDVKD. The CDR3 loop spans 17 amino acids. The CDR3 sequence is CATSVGRQRIAKNIQYF. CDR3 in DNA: TGTGCCACCAGTGTCGGGAGGCAACGGATAGCCAAAAACATTCAGTACTTC.

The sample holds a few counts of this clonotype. Written as DNA, the CDR3 is TGCAGTGCTAGCCCGTACAGGGTTTCACCCCTCCACTTT. It yields the protein CSASPYRVSPLHF. The chain is built from TRBV20-1 and TRBJ1-6; D might be TRBD1 (6 bases). The V gene's germline CDR1 is DFQATT and CDR2 SNEGSKA (reference sequence). V dropped 3 bases and J dropped 9 bases, with 12 bases sitting between them. The CDR3 extends over 13 amino acids.

The CDR3 nucleotides are TGCAGCGTTGAAGAGGGGCCCAATGAGCAGTTCTTC. It yields the protein CSVEEGPNEQFF. The V call is TRBV29-1, the J call TRBJ2-1; D might be TRBD1 (5 bases). CDR1 is SQVTM, CDR2 ANQGSEA, per germline. With 0 bases removed from V and 6 bases from J, the gap between germline ends came to 6 bases. The CDR3 spans 12 residues.

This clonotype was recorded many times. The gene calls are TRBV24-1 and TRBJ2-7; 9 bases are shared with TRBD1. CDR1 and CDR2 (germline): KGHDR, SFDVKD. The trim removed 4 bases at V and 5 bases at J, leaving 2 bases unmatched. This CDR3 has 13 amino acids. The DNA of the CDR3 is TGTGCCACCAGTGAAACAGGGGGCAACGAGCAGTACTTC. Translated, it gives CATSETGGNEQYF.

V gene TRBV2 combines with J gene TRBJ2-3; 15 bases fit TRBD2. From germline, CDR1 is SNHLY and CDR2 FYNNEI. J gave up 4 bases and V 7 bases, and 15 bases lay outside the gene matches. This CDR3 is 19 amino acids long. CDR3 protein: CASTRGGTSGGPGADTQYF. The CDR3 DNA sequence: TGTGCCAGCACTCGAGGGGGGACTAGCGGGGGGCCGGGGGCAGATACGCAGTATTTT.

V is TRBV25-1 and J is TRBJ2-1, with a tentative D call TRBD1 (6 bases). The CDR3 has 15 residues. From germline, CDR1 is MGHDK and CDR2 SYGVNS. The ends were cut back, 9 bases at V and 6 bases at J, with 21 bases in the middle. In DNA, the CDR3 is TGTGCCAGTGCGCGGAGACAGGACCAGCGCAATGAGCAGTTCTTC. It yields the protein CASARRQDQRNEQFF. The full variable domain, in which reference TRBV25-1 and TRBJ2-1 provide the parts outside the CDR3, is EADIYQTPRYLVIGTGKKITLECSQTMGHDKMYWYQQDPGMELHLIHYSYGVNSTEKGDLSSESTVSRIRTEHFPLTLESARPSHTSQYLCASARRQDQRNEQFFGPGTRLTVL.

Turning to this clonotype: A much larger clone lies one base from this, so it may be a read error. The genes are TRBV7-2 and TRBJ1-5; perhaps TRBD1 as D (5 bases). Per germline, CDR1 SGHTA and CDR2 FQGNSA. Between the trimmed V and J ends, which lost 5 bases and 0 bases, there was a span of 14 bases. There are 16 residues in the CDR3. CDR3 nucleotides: TGTGCCAGCAGCCCCCGGACAAAGGATAGCAATCAGCCCCAGCATTTT. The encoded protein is CASSPRTKDSNQPQHF.

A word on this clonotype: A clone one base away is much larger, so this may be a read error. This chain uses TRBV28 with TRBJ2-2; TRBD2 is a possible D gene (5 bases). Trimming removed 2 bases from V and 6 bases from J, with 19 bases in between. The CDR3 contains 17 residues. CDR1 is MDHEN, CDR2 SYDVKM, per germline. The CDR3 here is CASSLPSAGVSPGELFF. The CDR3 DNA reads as TGTGCCAGCAGTTTACCCTCGGCCGGGGTCTCTCCCGGGGAGCTGTTTTTT.

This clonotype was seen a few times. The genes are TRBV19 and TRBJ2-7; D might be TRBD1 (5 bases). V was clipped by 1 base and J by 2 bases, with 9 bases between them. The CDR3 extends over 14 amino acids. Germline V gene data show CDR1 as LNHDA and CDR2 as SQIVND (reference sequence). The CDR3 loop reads CASSIGAGPYEQYF. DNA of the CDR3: TGTGCCAGTAGTATAGGGGCAGGGCCCTACGAGCAGTACTTC. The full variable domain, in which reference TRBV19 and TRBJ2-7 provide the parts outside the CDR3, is DGGITQSPKYLFRKEGQNVTLSCEQNLNHDAMYWYRQDPGQGLRLIYYSQIVNDFQKGDIAEGYSVSREKKESFPLTVTSAQKNPTAFYLCASSIGAGPYEQYFGPGTRLTVT.

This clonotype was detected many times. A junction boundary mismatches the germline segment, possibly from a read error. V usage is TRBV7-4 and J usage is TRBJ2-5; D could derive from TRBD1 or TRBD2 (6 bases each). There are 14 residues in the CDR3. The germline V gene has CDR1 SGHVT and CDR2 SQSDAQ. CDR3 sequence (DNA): TGTGCCAGCAGCTTAAGGGGGGAACTAGGTCGGTGGTTCTTC. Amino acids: CASSLRGELGRWFF.

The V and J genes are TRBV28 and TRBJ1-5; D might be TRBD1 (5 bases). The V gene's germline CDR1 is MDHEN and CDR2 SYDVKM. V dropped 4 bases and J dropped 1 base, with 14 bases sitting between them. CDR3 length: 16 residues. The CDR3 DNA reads TGTGCCAGCAGTTCCCCCGGGGGAATCAGCAATCAGCCCCAGCATTTT. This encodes CASSSPGGISNQPQHF.

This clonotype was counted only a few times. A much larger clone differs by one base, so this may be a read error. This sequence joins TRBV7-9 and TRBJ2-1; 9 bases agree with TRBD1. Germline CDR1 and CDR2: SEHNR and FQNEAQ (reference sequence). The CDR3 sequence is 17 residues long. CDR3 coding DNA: TGTGCCAGCAGCTCGTCGGACAGGGGAAGGACTAACAATGAGCAGCTCTTC. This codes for CASSSSDRGRTNNEQLF.

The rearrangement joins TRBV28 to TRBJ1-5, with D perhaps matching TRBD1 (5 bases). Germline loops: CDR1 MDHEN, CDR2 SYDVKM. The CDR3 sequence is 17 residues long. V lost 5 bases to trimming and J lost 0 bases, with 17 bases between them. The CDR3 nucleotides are TGTGCCAGCAGTCCTAAGGGGAGGGGTCTTAGCAATCAGCCCCAGCATTTT. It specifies CASSPKGRGLSNQPQHF.

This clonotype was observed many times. The CDR3: CASSEGSSGNTIYF. CDR3 DNA: TGTGCCAGCAGTGAGGGGAGCTCTGGAAACACCATATATTTT. The rearrangement links TRBV2 to TRBJ1-3, with unresolved D. This CDR3 has 14 residues. Germline CDR1 and CDR2: SNHLY and FYNNEI. Trimming took 3 bases from V and 0 from J, leaving 6 bases between them.

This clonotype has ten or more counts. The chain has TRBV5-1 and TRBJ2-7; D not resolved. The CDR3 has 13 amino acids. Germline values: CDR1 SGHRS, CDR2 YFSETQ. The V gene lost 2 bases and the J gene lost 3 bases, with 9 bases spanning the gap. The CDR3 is CASSFQVLYEQYF. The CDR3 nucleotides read TGCGCCAGCAGCTTCCAGGTACTCTACGAGCAGTACTTC.

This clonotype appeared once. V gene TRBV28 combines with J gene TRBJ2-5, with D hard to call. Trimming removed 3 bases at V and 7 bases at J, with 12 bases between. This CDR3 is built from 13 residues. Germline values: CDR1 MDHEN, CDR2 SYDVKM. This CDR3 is CASSLDPVATQYF. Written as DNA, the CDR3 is TGTGCCAGCAGTTTGGATCCGGTCGCGACCCAGTACTTC.

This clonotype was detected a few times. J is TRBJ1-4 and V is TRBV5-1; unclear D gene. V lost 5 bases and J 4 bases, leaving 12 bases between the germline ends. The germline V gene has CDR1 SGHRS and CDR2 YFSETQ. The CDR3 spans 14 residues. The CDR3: CASRFRSLNEKLFF. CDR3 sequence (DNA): TGCGCCAGCAGGTTCAGGAGCCTTAATGAAAAACTGTTTTTT.

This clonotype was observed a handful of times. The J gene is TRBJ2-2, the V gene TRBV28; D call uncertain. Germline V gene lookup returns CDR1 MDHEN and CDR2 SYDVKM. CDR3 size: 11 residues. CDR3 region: CVTGRVGELFF. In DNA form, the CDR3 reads TGTGTAACCGGTAGAGTCGGGGAGCTGTTTTTT.

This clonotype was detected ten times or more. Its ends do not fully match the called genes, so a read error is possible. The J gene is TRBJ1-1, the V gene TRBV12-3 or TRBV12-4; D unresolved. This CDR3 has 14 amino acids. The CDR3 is CASSLGGGNNEAFF. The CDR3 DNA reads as TGTGCCAGCAGTTTAGGGGGAGGGAACAATGAAGCTTTCTTT.

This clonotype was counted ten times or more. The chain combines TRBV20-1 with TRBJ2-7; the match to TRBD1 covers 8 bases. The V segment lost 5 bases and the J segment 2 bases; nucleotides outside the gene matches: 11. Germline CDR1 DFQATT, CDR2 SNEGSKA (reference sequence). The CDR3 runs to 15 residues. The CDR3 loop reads CSAEEGQGATYEQYF. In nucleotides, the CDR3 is TGCAGTGCTGAAGAGGGGCAGGGGGCCACCTACGAGCAGTACTTC.

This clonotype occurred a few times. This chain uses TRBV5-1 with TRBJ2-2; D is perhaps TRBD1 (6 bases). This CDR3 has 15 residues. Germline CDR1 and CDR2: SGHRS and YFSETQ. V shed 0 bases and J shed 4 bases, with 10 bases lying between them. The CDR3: CASSLVQGPTGELFF. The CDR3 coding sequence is TGCGCCAGCAGCTTGGTACAGGGACCCACCGGGGAGCTGTTTTTT.

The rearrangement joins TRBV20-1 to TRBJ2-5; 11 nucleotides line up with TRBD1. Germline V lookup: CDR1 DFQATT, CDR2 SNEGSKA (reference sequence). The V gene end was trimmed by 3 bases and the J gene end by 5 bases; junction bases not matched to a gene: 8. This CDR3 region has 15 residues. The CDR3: CSASTGTGGSETQYF. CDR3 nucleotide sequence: TGCAGTGCTAGCACCGGGACAGGGGGTTCCGAGACCCAGTACTTC.

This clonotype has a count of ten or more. CDR3 protein: CASSPGSAGGGEQYF. CDR3 DNA sequence: TGTGCCAGCAGTCCAGGGTCTGCGGGGGGAGGGGAGCAGTACTTC. The chain has TRBV28 and TRBJ2-7; 8 bases are shared with TRBD2. The J segment lost 7 bases and the V segment lost 5 bases, leaving 13 bases of the junction unmatched. This CDR3 is 15 amino acids long. In germline, CDR1 is MDHEN, CDR2 SYDVKM. Full variable domain (missing parts from reference TRBV28 and TRBJ2-7): DVKVTQSSRYLVKRTGEKVFLECVQDMDHENMFWYRQDPGLGLRLIYFSYDVKMKEKGDIPEGYSVSREKKERFSLILESASTNQTSMYLCASSPGSAGGGEQYFGPGTRLTVT.

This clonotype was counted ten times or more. For the CDR3, the DNA is TGTGCCAGCACCGGCCGGCAGAGCTACGAGCAGTACTTC. Its protein product is CASTGRQSYEQYF. The rearrangement joins TRBV6-2 or TRBV6-3 to TRBJ2-7; D is uncertain. The CDR3 is 13 amino acids. V lost 7 bases to trimming and J lost 3 bases, with 13 bases between them. Germline V lookup: CDR1 MNHEY, CDR2 SVGEGT.

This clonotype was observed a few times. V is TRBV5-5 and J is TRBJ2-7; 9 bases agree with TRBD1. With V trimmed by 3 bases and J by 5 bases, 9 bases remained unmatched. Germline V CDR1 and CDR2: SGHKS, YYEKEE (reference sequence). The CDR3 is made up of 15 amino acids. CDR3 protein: CASSSGTGFDHEQYF. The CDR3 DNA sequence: TGTGCCAGCAGCTCCGGGACAGGGTTTGATCACGAGCAGTACTTC.

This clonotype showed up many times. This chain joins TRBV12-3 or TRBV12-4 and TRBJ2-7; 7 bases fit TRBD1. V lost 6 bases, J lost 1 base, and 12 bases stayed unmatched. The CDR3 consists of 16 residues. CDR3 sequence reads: CASSLSTGAISYEQYF. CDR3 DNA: TGTGCCAGCAGCCTTTCCACAGGGGCGATTTCCTACGAGCAGTACTTC.